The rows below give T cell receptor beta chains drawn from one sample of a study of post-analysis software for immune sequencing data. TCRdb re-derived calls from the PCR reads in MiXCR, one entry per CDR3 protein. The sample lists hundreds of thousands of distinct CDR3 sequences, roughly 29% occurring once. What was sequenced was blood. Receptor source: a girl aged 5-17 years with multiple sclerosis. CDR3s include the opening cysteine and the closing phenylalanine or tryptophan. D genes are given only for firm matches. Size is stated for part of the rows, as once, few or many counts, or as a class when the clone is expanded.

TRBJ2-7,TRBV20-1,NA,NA,CSARRTTYEQYF,TGCAGTGCTAGAAGGACTACCTACGAGCAGTACTTC
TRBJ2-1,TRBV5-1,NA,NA,CASSQLGFRSVAENEQFF,TGCGCCAGCAGCCAGTTGGGTTTTCGGAGCGTGGCCGAGAATGAGCAGTTCTTC
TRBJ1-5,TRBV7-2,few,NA,CASSLVFQGEGQPQHF,TGTGCCAGCAGCTTAGTTTTCCAGGGAGAGGGTCAGCCCCAGCATTTT
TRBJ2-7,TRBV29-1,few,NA,CSVETLAGGEQYF,TGCAGCGTTGAGACTTTAGCAGGCGGTGAGCAGTACTTC
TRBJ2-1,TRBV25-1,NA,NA,CASSAIRVRSNEQFF,TGTGCCAGCAGTGCCATCCGGGTCAGAAGTAATGAGCAGTTCTTC
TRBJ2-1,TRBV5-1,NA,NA,CASSPEAWEGEQFF,TGCGCCAGCAGCCCTGAAGCCTGGGAAGGGGAGCAGTTCTTC
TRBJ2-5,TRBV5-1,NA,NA,CASSRAVQETQYF,TGCGCCAGCAGTAGAGCGGTTCAAGAGACCCAGTACTTC
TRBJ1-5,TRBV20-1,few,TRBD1,CSAPDRVGNQPQHF,TGCAGTGCTCCGGACAGGGTGGGCAATCAGCCCCAGCATTTT
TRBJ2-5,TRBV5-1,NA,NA,CASSRAGTQETQYF,TGCGCCAGCAGCCGAGCAGGGACCCAAGAGACCCAGTACTTC
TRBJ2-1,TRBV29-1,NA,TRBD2,CSVSGRFHNEQFF,TGCAGCGTGAGCGGGAGATTCCACAATGAGCAGTTCTTC
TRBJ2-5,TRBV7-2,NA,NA,CASSVRGDGETQYF,TGTGCCAGCAGCGTAAGGGGAGACGGGGAGACCCAGTACTTC
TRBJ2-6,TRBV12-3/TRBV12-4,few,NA,CASSPGRFSGANVLTF,TGTGCCAGCAGTCCCGGACGGTTCTCTGGGGCCAACGTCCTGACTTTC
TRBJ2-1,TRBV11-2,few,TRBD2,CASSPQNSGIVEFF,TGTGCCAGCAGCCCCCAAAATAGCGGGATAGTTGAGTTCTTC
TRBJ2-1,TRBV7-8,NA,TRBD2,CASSFGLALYNEQFF,TGTGCCAGCAGCTTCGGACTAGCGCTCTACAATGAGCAGTTCTTC
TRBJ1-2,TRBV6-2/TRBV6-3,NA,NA,CASSLEGYDYGYTF,TGTGCCAGCAGTCTGGAGGGATACGACTATGGCTACACCTTC
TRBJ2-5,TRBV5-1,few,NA,CASSAGQRQETQYF,TGCGCCAGCAGCGCAGGACAGAGGCAAGAGACCCAGTACTTC